This T cell receptor beta chain was documented in a study of blood T cell repertoires in COVID-19. In the study overall: Both acute and convalescent COVID-19 samples were obtained from the United States, Italy and Spain. PBMCs, B-cell-depleted T cells, or T cells were the source of the cDNA or gDNA that made up the material.

Original analysis: Amplifying reference gene primers gave estimates of nucleated cell counts. TCRdb's copy holds only in-frame clones and misses some; the assay was immunoSEQ multiplex PCR. That table gives V, J and clone size, and the DNA gave D and trimming. This table holds about 34,000 clones, 80% found once. Trimming shortened V by 4 bases and J by 1 base, and 10 bases separated the two germline ends. Germline values: CDR1 SQVTM, CDR2 ANQGSEA. The CDR3 spans 13 residues. The sample consisted of peripheral blood. This TCR was recovered from a woman between 65 and 79 years old with acute or convalescent COVID-19. The gene calls are TRBV29-1 and TRBJ1-2, with D maybe TRBD1 (5 bases). The CDR3 protein is CSVAGGVNYGYTF. As DNA, the CDR3 is TGCAGCGTTGCCGGGGGGGTTAACTATGGCTACACCTTC.